Below are 12 T cell receptor beta chains sequenced from a single sample in a study of identical twins. TCRdb recomputed calls from the 5' RACE reads with MiXCR, one row per CDR3 protein. The sample has some 790,000 distinct CDR3 sequences, 15% to 20% seen once. The same data also contributed to another study, on T cells expressing NK-cell markers.

The sequencing sample was made of PBMCs. All receptors derive from a woman between 18 and 29 years old in good health.

The sample holds one count of this clonotype. This chain joins TRBV27 and TRBJ2-7; D may correspond to TRBD1 or TRBD2 (5 bases each). The germline V gene has CDR1 MNHEY and CDR2 SMNVEV (reference sequence). The CDR3 runs to 16 residues. Trimming left V 6 bases short and J 1 base short, with 19 bases between. For the CDR3, the DNA is TGTGCCAGCAGACCCGCGGGTCAGGGCTCTTCCTACGAGCAGTACTTC. Amino acids: CASRPAGQGSSYEQYF.

This clonotype has only a few counts. V is TRBV24-1 and J is TRBJ2-1; the match to TRBD2 covers 9 bases. The V gene end was trimmed by 5 bases and the J gene end by 9 bases; junction bases not matched to a gene: 7. Germline V gene lookup returns CDR1 KGHDR and CDR2 SFDVKD. CDR3 length: 14 residues. CDR3 sequence: CATSGAGGSGEQFF. The DNA for the CDR3 is TGTGCCACCAGTGGGGCGGGAGGGAGTGGTGAGCAGTTCTTC.

This clonotype was found a few times. The V call is TRBV4-1, the J call TRBJ1-2; 8 bases fit TRBD1. The germline CDR1 and CDR2 sequences are MGHRA and YSYEKL. V dropped 3 bases and J dropped 4; count of bases not matched to a gene: 19. This CDR3 has 19 residues. The chain's CDR3 is CASSHSGQGGGYKGYGYTF. In DNA, the CDR3 is TGCGCCAGCAGCCATTCCGGACAGGGAGGAGGGTATAAGGGCTATGGCTACACCTTC.

This clonotype was observed a few times. The J gene is TRBJ1-3, the V gene TRBV12-3 or TRBV12-4; a weak D match, TRBD1 (6 bases). This CDR3 has 16 residues. V lost 5 bases and J 0 bases, leaving 14 bases between the germline ends. CDR3 sequence: CASSHDRTFSGNTIYF. The CDR3 region has the DNA TGTGCCAGCAGTCATGACAGGACGTTCTCTGGAAACACCATATATTTT.

The chain combines TRBV20-1 with TRBJ2-5, with TRBD2 matching 8 bases. Germline V gene lookup returns CDR1 DFQATT and CDR2 SNEGSKA (reference sequence). The V and J ends lost 1 base and 3 bases, in that order; junction bases with no gene match: 7. This CDR3 contains 15 residues. The CDR3 region has the DNA TGCAGTGCTAGAGGCGGCGGGAGGAGTAAAGAGACCCAGTACTTC. Its protein is CSARGGGRSKETQYF.

This clonotype was detected ten times or more. The chain recombines TRBV20-1 with TRBJ2-7, with D possibly TRBD2 on 7 matching bases. CDR3 length equals 14 residues. The V gene lost 0 bases and the J gene lost 6 bases, with 15 bases spanning the gap. Germline loops: CDR1 DFQATT, CDR2 SNEGSKA (reference sequence). The DNA of the CDR3 is TGCAGTGCTAGAGATCCTTTCGGGGGGCGCGAGCAGTACTTC. Amino acids: CSARDPFGGREQYF.

This clonotype was observed many times. The rearrangement uses TRBV18 and TRBJ2-1; maybe TRBD1 (5 bases). Germline V lookup: CDR1 KGHSH, CDR2 LQKENI. Trimming took 4 bases from V and 1 from J, leaving 14 bases between them. The CDR3 has 16 residues. Here the CDR3 reads CASSLGYRTSYNEQFF. As DNA, the CDR3 is TGTGCCAGCTCACTCGGGTACAGGACATCCTACAATGAGCAGTTCTTC.

V is TRBV6-5 and J is TRBJ2-3; D remains ambiguous. Germline V lookup: CDR1 MNHEY, CDR2 SVGAGI. Trimming cost V 8 bases and J 2 bases, with 14 bases left between them. The CDR3 is 14 residues long. CDR3 sequence reads: CASVLQKYTDTQYF. CDR3 in DNA: TGTGCCAGCGTACTGCAGAAATACACAGATACGCAGTATTTT.

This clonotype was recorded a few times. CDR3 protein: CSARIQAQGENQPQHF. DNA for the CDR3: TGCAGTGCTAGAATTCAAGCACAGGGGGAAAATCAGCCCCAGCATTTT. V usage is TRBV20-1 and J usage is TRBJ1-5, with TRBD1 matching over 8 bases. V lost 2 bases to trimming and J lost 4 bases; unmatched junction nucleotides: 10. The CDR3 is made up of 16 amino acids. In germline, CDR1 is DFQATT, CDR2 SNEGSKA (reference sequence).

This clonotype was picked up a small number of times. This chain joins TRBV12-3 or TRBV12-4 and TRBJ1-5; 7 positions agree with TRBD1. After removal of 5 bases from V and 5 bases from J, the junction contained 9 bases not matched to a gene. CDR3 size: 15 residues. The CDR3 here is CASSPLQGTYQPQHF. Here the CDR3 DNA reads TGTGCCAGCAGTCCTTTACAGGGGACTTATCAGCCCCAGCATTTT.

The V call is TRBV5-1, the J call TRBJ2-5; D gene uncertain. Trimming cost V 0 bases and J 5 bases, with 5 bases left between them. This CDR3 region has 12 residues. Germline lookup yields CDR1 SGHRS and CDR2 YFSETQ. DNA for the CDR3: TGCGCCAGCAGCTTGGATTGGGAGACCCAGTACTTC. Its protein product is CASSLDWETQYF.

The chain employs TRBV5-1 and TRBJ2-3, with 11 bases matching TRBD2. Germline V lookup: CDR1 SGHRS, CDR2 YFSETQ. The CDR3 spans 17 residues. With V trimmed by 0 bases and J by 0 bases, 3 bases remained unmatched. In DNA, the CDR3 is TGCGCCAGCAGCTTGGATCTAGCGGGGGGCAGCACAGATACGCAGTATTTT. Translation: CASSLDLAGGSTDTQYF.